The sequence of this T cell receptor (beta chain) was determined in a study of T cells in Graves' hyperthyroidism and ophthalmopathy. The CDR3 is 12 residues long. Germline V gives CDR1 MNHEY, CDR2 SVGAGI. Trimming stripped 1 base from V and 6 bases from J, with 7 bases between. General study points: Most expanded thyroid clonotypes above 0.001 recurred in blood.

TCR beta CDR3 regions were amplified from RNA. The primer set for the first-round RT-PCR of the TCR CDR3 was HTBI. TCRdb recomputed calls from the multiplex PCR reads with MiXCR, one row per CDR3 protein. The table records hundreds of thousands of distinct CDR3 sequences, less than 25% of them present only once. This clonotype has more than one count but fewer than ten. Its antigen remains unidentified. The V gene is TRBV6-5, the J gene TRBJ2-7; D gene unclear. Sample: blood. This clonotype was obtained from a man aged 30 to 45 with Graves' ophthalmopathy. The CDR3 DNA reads TGTGCCAGCAGTTACTACGGCAGCGAGCAGTACTTC. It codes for CASSYYGSEQYF.